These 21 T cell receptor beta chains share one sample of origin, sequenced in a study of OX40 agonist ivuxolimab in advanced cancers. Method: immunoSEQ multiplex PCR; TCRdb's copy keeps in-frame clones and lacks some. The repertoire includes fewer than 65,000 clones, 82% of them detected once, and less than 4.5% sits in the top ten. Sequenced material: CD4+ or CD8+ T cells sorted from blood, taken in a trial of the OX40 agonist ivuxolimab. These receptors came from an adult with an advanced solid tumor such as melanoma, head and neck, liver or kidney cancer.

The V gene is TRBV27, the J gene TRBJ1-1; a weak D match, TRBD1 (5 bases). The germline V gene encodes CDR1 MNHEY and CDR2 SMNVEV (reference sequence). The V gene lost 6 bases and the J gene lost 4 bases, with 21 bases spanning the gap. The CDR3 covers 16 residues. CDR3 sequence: CASSSRGGKGRTEAFF. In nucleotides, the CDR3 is TGTGCCAGCAGCTCACGGGGGGGGAAGGGACGCACTGAAGCTTTCTTT.

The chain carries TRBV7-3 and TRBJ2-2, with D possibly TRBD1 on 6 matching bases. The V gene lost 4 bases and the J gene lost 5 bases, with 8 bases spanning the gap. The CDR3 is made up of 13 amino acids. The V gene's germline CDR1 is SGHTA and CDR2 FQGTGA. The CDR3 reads CASSSDSTGELFF. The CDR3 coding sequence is TGTGCCAGCAGCTCGGACAGTACCGGGGAGCTGTTTTTT. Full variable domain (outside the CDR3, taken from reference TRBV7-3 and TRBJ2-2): GAGVSQTPSNKVTEKGKYVELRCDPISGHTALYWYRQSLGQGPEFLIYFQGTGAADDSGLPNDRFFAVRPEGSVSTLKIQRTERGDSAVYLCASSSDSTGELFFGEGSRLTVL.

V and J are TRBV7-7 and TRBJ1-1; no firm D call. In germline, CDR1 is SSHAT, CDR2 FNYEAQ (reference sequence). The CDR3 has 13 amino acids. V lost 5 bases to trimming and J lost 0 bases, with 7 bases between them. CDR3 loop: CASSLQLNTEAFF. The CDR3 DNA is TGTGCCAGCAGCCTACAGCTGAACACTGAAGCTTTCTTT.

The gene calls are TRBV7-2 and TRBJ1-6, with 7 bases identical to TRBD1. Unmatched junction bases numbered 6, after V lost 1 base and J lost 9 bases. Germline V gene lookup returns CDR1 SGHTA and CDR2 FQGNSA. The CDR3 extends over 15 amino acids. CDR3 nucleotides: TGTGCCAGCAGCTTAGTTGGACAGGCGATTTCACCCCTCCACTTT. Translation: CASSLVGQAISPLHF.

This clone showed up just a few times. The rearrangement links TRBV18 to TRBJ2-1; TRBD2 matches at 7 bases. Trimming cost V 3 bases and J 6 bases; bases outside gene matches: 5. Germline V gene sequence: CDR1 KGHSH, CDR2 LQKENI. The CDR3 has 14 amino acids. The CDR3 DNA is TGTGCCAGCTCACCCGGGGGACTATCCAATGAGCAGTTCTTC. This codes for CASSPGGLSNEQFF.

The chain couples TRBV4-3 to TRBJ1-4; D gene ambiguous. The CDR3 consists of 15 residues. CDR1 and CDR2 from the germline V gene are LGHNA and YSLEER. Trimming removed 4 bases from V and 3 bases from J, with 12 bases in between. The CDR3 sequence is CASSRSDGSNEKLFF. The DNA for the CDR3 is TGCGCCAGCAGCCGTTCGGACGGATCTAATGAAAAACTGTTTTTT.

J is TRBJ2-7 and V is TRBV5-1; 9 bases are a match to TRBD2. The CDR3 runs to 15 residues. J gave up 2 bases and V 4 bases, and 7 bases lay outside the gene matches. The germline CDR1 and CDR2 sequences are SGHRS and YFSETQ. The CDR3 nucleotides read TGCGCCAGCAGCCCCTGGACTAGCGCGGCCTACGAGCAGTACTTC. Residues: CASSPWTSAAYEQYF.

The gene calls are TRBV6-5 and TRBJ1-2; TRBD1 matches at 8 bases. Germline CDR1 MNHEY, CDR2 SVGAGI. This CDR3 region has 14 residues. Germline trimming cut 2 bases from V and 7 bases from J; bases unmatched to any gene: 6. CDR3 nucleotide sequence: TGTGCCAGCAGTTACGGCCAGGGGGCGATTGGCTACACCTTC. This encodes CASSYGQGAIGYTF.

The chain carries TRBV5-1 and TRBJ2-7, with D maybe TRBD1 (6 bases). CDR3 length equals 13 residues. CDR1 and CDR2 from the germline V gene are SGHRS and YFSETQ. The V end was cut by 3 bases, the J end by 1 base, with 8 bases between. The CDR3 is CASSYGQSYEQYF. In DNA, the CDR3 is TGCGCCAGCAGCTATGGACAGTCCTACGAGCAGTACTTC.

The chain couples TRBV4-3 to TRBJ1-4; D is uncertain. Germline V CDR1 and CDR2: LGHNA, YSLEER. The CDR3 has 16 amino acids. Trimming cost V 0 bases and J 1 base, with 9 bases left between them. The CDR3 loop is CASSQDGGLTNEKLFF. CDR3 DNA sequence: TGCGCCAGCAGCCAAGATGGCGGGCTAACTAATGAAAAACTGTTTTTT.

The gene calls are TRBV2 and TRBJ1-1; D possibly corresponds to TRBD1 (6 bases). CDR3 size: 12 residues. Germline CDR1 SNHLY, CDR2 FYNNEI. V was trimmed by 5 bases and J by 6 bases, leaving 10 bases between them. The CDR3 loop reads CASSSRGPEAFF. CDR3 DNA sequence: TGTGCCAGCAGTAGCAGGGGACCTGAAGCTTTCTTT. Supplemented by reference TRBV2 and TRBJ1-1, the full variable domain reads EPEVTQTPSHQVTQMGQEVILRCVPISNHLYFYWYRQILGQKVEFLVSFYNNEISEKSEIFDDQFSVERPDGSNFTLKIRSTKLEDSAMYFCASSSRGPEAFFGQGTRLTVV.

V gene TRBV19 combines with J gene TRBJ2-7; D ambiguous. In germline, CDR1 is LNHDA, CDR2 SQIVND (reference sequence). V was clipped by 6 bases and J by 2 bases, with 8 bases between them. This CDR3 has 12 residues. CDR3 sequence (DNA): TGTGCCAGTAGCCGTAGACCCTACGAGCAGTACTTC. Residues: CASSRRPYEQYF.

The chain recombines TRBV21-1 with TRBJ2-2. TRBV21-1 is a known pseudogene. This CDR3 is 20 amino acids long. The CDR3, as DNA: TGTGCCAGCAGCAAAGCAAAAGTGGGGGGCCCCCTCCTGAACACCGGGGAGCTGTTTTTT. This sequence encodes CASSKAKVGGPLLNTGELFF.

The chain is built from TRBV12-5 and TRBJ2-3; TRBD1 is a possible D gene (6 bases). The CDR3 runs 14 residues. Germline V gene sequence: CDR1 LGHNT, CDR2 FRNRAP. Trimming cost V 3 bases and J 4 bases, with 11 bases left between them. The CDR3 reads CASGFRQAADTQYF. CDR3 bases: TGTGCTAGTGGTTTTCGACAGGCGGCAGATACGCAGTATTTT.

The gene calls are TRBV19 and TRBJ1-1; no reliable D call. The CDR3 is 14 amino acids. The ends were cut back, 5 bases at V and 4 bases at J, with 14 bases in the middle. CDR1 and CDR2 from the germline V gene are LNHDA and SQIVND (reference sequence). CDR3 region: CASSPGGWFTEAFF. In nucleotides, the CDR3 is TGTGCCAGTAGTCCGGGAGGGTGGTTCACTGAAGCTTTCTTT.

The CDR3 reads CASSFGGGPSTDTQYF. The CDR3 DNA follows: TGCGCCAGCAGCTTTGGGGGTGGTCCTAGCACAGATACGCAGTATTTT. The rearrangement uses TRBV5-1 and TRBJ2-3, with D tentatively TRBD1 or TRBD2 (5 bases each). This CDR3 spans 16 amino acids. Germline CDR1 is SGHRS and CDR2 is YFSETQ. Trimming cost V 2 bases and J 0 bases, with 13 bases left between them.

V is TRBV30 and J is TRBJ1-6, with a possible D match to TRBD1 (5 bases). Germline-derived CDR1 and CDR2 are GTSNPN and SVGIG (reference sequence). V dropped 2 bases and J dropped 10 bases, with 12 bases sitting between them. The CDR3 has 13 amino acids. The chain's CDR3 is CAWSLRGRSPLHF. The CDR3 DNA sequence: TGTGCCTGGAGTTTAAGGGGCCGGTCACCCCTCCACTTT.

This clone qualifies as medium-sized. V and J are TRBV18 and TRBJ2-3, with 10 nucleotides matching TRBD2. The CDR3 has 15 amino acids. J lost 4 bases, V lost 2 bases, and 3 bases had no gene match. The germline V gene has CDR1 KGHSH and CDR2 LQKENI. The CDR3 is CASSPSSGSADTQYF. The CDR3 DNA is TGTGCCAGCTCACCATCTAGCGGGAGTGCAGATACGCAGTATTTT.

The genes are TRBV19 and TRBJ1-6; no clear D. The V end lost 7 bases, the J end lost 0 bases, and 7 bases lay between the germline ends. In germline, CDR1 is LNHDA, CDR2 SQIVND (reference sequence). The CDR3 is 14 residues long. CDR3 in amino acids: CASKQSSYNSPLHF. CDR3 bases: TGTGCCAGTAAGCAGAGCTCCTATAATTCACCCCTCCACTTT.

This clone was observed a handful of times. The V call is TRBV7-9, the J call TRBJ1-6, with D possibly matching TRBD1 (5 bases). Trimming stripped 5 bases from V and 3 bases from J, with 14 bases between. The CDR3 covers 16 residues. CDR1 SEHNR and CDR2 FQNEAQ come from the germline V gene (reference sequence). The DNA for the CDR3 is TGTGCCAGCAGCATGGGTCAGGGATTCTATAATTCACCCCTCCACTTT. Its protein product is CASSMGQGFYNSPLHF.

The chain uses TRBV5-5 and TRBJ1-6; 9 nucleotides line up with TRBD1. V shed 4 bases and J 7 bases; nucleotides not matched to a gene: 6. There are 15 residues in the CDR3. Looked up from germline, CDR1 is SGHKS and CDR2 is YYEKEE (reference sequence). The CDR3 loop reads CASSARQGENSPLHF. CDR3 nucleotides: TGTGCCAGCAGCGCCCGACAGGGGGAGAATTCACCCCTCCACTTT.